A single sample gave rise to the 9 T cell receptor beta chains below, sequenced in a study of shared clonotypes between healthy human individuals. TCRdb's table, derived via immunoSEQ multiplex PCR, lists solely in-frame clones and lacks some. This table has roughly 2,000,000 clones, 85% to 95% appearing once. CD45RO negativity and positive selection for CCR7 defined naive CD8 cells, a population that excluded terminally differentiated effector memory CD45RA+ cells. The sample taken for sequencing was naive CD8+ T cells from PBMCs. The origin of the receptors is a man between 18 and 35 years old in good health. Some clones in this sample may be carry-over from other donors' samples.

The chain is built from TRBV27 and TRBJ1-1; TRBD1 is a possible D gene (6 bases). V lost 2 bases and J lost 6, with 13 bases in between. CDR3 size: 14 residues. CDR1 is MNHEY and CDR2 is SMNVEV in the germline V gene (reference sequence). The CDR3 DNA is TGTGCCAGCAGTTTAAGGGGGAGGGGGGCTGAAGCTTTCTTT. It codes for CASSLRGRGAEAFF.

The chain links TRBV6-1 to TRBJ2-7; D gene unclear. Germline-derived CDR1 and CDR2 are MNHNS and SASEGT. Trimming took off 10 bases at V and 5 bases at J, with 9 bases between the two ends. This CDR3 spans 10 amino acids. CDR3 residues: CATGYDEQYF. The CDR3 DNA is TGTGCCACCGGTTACGACGAGCAGTACTTC.

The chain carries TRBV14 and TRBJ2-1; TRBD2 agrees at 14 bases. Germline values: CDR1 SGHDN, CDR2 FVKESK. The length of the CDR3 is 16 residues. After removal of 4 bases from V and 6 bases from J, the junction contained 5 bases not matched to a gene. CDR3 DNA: TGTGCCAGCAGCCGCTTGACTAGCGGGAGGGCCAATGAGCAGTTCTTC. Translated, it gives CASSRLTSGRANEQFF.

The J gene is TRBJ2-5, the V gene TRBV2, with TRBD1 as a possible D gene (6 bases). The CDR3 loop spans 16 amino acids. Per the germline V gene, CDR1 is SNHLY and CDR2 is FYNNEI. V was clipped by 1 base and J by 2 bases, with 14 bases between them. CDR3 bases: TGTGCCAGCAGTGAAGGGGGGCTGGTCTTTCAAGAGACCCAGTACTTC. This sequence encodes CASSEGGLVFQETQYF.

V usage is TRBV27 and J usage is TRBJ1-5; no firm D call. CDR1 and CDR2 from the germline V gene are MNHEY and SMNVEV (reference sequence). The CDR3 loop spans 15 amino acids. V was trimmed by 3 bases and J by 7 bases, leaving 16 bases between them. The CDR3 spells CASSFNRGGGQPQHF. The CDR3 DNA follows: TGTGCCAGCAGTTTTAACCGGGGAGGCGGGCAGCCCCAGCATTTT.

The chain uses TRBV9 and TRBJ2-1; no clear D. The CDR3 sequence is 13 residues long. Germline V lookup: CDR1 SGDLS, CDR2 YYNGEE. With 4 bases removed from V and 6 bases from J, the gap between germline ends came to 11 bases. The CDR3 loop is CASSFYDFNEQFF. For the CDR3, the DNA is TGTGCCAGCAGCTTTTACGACTTCAATGAGCAGTTCTTC. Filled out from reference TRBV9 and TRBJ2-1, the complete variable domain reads DSGVTQTPKHLITATGQRVTLRCSPRSGDLSVYWYQQSLDQGLQFLIQYYNGEERAKGNILERFSAQQFPDLHSELNLSSLELGDSALYFCASSFYDFNEQFFGPGTRLTVL.

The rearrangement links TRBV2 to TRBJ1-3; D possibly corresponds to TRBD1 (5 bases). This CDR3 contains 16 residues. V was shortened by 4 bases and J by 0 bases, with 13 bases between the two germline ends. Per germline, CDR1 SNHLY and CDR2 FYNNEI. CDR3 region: CASSGGTGYSGNTIYF. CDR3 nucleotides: TGTGCCAGCAGTGGAGGGACGGGGTACTCTGGAAACACCATATATTTT. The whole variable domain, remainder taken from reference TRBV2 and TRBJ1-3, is EPEVTQTPSHQVTQMGQEVILRCVPISNHLYFYWYRQILGQKVEFLVSFYNNEISEKSEIFDDQFSVERPDGSNFTLKIRSTKLEDSAMYFCASSGGTGYSGNTIYFGEGSWLTVV.

In DNA, the CDR3 is TGTGCCAGCAGCTTTGGGAGACTAGCGGGAGGCGAGCAGTACTTC. Its protein product is CASSFGRLAGGEQYF. V gene TRBV11-2 combines with J gene TRBJ2-7; 13 bases are shared with TRBD2. After removal of 3 bases from V and 6 bases from J, the junction contained 5 bases not matched to a gene. In germline, CDR1 is SGHAT, CDR2 FQNNGV. The CDR3 is made up of 15 amino acids.

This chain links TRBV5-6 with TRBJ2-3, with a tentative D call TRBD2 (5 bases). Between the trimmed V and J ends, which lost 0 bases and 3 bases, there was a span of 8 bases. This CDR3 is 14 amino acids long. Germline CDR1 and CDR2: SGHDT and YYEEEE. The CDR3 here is CASSLGLFTDTQYF. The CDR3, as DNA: TGTGCCAGCAGCTTGGGACTATTTACAGATACGCAGTATTTT.